This TCR beta chain was profiled in a study of Tregs in tolerant kidney transplant recipients (dated by TCRdb to the late 2010s). Background on the whole study: Transplants used related donors with nonmyeloablative bone marrow transplantation; mixed chimerism was transient in the human trials. Before combined kidney and bone marrow transplantation, this study identified donor-specific regulatory T cells using TCRbeta sequencing and then followed those same cells after transplant.

Trimming removed 4 bases from V and 5 bases from J, leaving 21 bases between the germline ends. Spanning cysteine to phenylalanine, the CDR3 consists of 17 amino acids. Only CDR3 DNA is held: 51 bases, read in frame from base 1. CDR1 LGHNA and CDR2 YNFKEQ were looked up in the germline V gene. This specimen's time point label, per the study, means: blood sample drawn before combined kidney and bone marrow transplant. Unstimulated Tregs (CD4+CD25+CD127-), CD4+ non-Tregs (CD4+CD25-), CD4 and CD8 cells were FACS-sorted from thawed PBMCs. The patients were a handful of recipients of combined kidney and bone marrow transplants from the ITN036ST trial, and samples were available only for these trial subjects. Healthy control blood was processed to PBMCs by Ficoll density gradient and cryopreserved, and patient PBMCs were collected before and after transplant. A word on this clone: It has no known antigen specificity. The record has no base qualities; no much larger clone is one base away.

Paper-wide results and their limitations: In tolerant patients, the expansion of donor-specific Tregs was greater than global Treg expansion, suggesting that the expansion was antigen-driven rather than nonspecific. Biological reproducibility was not examined directly, but technical replication error appeared to be minimal. The study was constrained by small patient numbers, and validation of the findings is required in larger populations and under other immunosuppression protocols. Expanding Tregs with activated donor B cells appeared to identify the most biologically relevant and donor-specific TCRbeta repertoire. PCR primers changed over time for some patients, so nucleotide-level comparison across those patients' samples was not possible.

For TCRbeta CDR3 sequencing, genomic DNA was extracted from sorted cells using the QIAGEN DNeasy Blood and Tissue Kit. Through immunoSEQ, high-throughput TCRbeta CDR3 sequencing was done commercially, including PCR amplification with internal controls and bias correction. As for the authors' bioinformatics: Unique productive TCRbeta sequences were defined by CDR3 nucleotide sequence when primers matched and otherwise by CDR3 amino acid sequence together with Vbeta and Jbeta genes. As a correction for sorting error, sequences shared between sorted populations at a frequency ratio of 2:1 or less were discarded, and the remaining shared sequences were assigned to the higher population. Sequences were defined as donor-reactive when expanded at least 5-fold in CFSE-low cells versus unstimulated cells and present at a frequency of at least 0.01% in CFSE-low cells. Jensen-Shannon divergence calculated on the top 100 TCRbeta sequences ranked by frequency was used to measure repertoire divergence. For samples with multiple sequencing runs, sorting error was corrected separately for each run before the runs were pooled. Entries here come from immuneACCESS through TCRdb and include only in-frame sequences with V and J called. Some clones fail to appear in such tables; in the studies checked, an unresolved V gene covers under half of the shortfall, and the cause of the remainder is unknown. For V, J and clone size, that table is used; D and trimming come from the DNA. The sample table shows approximately 99,000 clones, and nearly 90% are seen once. The top ten clones comprise 0.34% of the sample.

The origin of this receptor is a human donor who received a combined kidney and bone marrow transplant. The chain employs TRBV4-2 and TRBJ1-3, with a tentative D gene TRBD1 over 5 matching bases. Sequencing was performed on CD4+ T cells from blood, taken before the transplant. The DNA sequence is as follows: TGTGCCAGCAGCCGCGAAGACGATTGGGGCCCTAGAAACACCATATATTTT. This sequence encodes CASSREDDWGPRNTIYF.